The sequence of this TCR beta chain was determined in a study of T-cell memory formation after mild COVID-19. This clonotype was counted between two and nine times. The CDR3 extends over 15 amino acids. The trim removed 0 bases at V and 4 bases at J, leaving 6 bases unmatched. Looked up from germline, CDR1 is SGDLS and CDR2 is YYNGEE. TCRdb passed the 5' RACE reads through MiXCR, listing each CDR3 protein once. Of about half a million distinct CDR3 sequences listed, 15% to 20% are singletons. The TCR was taken from an adult woman who had mild COVID-19 (a few samples of this study predate the infection). Cell type and time point are not known. Sequencing input: PBMCs or a T cell subset sorted from them (not recorded which). V and J are TRBV9 and TRBJ1-2, with TRBD1 matching 7 bases. CDR3 region: CASSVDWTGIYGYTF. DNA for the CDR3: TGTGCCAGCAGCGTAGATTGGACAGGCATCTATGGCTACACCTTC.